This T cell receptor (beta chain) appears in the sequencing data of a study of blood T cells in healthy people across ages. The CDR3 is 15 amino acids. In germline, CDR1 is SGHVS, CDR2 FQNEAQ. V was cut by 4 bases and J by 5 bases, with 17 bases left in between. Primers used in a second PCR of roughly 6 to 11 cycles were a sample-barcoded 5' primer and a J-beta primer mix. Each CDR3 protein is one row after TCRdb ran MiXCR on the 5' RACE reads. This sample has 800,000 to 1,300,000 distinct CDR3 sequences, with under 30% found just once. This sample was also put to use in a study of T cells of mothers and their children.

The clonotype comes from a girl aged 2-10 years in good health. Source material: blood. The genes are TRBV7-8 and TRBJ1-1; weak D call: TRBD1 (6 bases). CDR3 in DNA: TGTGCCAGCAGCTCCCAGCCAGGGGTAAGGACTGAAGCTTTCTTT. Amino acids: CASSSQPGVRTEAFF.